The 25 T cell receptor beta chains reported below all come from one sample, sequenced in a study of T-cell memory formation after mild COVID-19. One entry per CDR3 protein, called by TCRdb with MiXCR from the 5' RACE reads. The sample records under 200,000 distinct CDR3 sequences, approximately 12% being singletons. The sample taken for sequencing was PBMCs or a T cell subset sorted from them (not recorded which). The receptors originated from a man younger than 30 who had mild COVID-19 (a few samples of this study predate the infection). Cell type and time point are not known.

The chain couples TRBV5-1 to TRBJ2-5, with D possibly TRBD1 on 6 matching bases. Trimming took 4 bases from V and 5 from J, leaving 15 bases between them. The CDR3 is made up of 14 amino acids. The V gene's germline CDR1 is SGHRS and CDR2 YFSETQ. In nucleotides, the CDR3 is TGCGCCAGCAGCCCAGGGGCGCCGACGGAGACCCAGTACTTC. This codes for CASSPGAPTETQYF.

This clonotype was counted between two and nine times. The rearrangement joins TRBV2 to TRBJ2-3, with D possibly being TRBD2 (7 bases). CDR3 length equals 15 residues. The germline V and J ends were trimmed by 4 bases and 4 bases, with 15 bases remaining between them. Germline CDR1 reads SNHLY; CDR2 reads FYNNEI. The CDR3 sequence is CASSGARGGADTQYF. CDR3 coding DNA: TGTGCCAGCAGTGGTGCTAGGGGGGGCGCAGATACGCAGTATTTT.

The rearrangement joins TRBV7-3 to TRBJ2-1; TRBD2 matches at 9 bases. V lost 1 base, J lost 8 bases, and 6 bases stayed unmatched. Germline assignment: CDR1 SGHTA and CDR2 FQGTGA. The CDR3 consists of 15 residues. This CDR3 reads CASSLMAGGLYEQFF. The DNA of the CDR3 is TGTGCCAGCAGCTTAATGGCGGGGGGGCTCTATGAGCAGTTCTTC.

The gene calls are TRBV20-1 and TRBJ2-7; TRBD1 matches at 7 bases. V lost 7 bases to trimming and J lost 7 bases; unmatched junction nucleotides: 16. This CDR3 comprises 14 residues. CDR1 and CDR2 from the germline V gene are DFQATT and SNEGSKA (reference sequence). The CDR3 DNA follows: TGCAGTGTGATAACTGGGGACAGCTCGGGGGAGCAGTACGTC. Translating gives CSVITGDSSGEQYV.

CDR3 in amino acids: CASTPSGGRQYF. The CDR3, as DNA: TGTGCCAGCACCCCCTCAGGGGGGAGGCAGTACTTC. J is TRBJ2-7 and V is TRBV2, with D maybe TRBD1 (7 bases). Trimming took 7 bases from V and 9 from J, leaving 16 bases between them. CDR1 and CDR2 (germline): SNHLY, FYNNEI. This CDR3 is built from 12 residues.

The V call is TRBV3-1, the J call TRBJ2-3; the D gene is possibly TRBD2 (6 bases). Trimming stripped 4 bases from V and 0 bases from J, with 14 bases between. The CDR3 has 16 residues. The V gene's germline CDR1 is LGHDT and CDR2 YNNKEL (reference sequence). The CDR3: CASSPSLGGSTDTQYF. The CDR3 nucleotides are TGTGCCAGCAGCCCCTCGTTGGGAGGCAGCACAGATACGCAGTATTTT.

This sequence joins TRBV6-1 and TRBJ1-2; 8 bases agree with TRBD1. Looked up from germline, CDR1 is MNHNS and CDR2 is SASEGT. V shed 7 bases and J 5 bases; nucleotides not matched to a gene: 3. This CDR3 comprises 12 residues. The CDR3 here is CASNYRGYGYTF. CDR3 nucleotide sequence: TGTGCCAGCAACTACAGGGGGTATGGCTACACCTTC.

The chain employs TRBV7-2 and TRBJ2-3; TRBD2 aligns across 8 bases. Trimming removed 0 bases from V and 3 bases from J; junction bases left unmatched: 5. Germline V gene data show CDR1 as SGHTA and CDR2 as FQGNSA. CDR3 length: 16 residues. The CDR3 nucleotides read TGTGCCAGCAGCTTAGCTAGCGGGGTAGGGACAGATACGCAGTATTTT. Amino acids: CASSLASGVGTDTQYF. Complete variable domain (other parts from reference TRBV7-2 and TRBJ2-3): GAGVSQSPSNKVTEKGKDVELRCDPISGHTALYWYRQSLGQGLEFLIYFQGNSAPDKSGLPSDRFSAERTGGSVSTLTIQRTQQEDSAVYLCASSLASGVGTDTQYFGPGTRLTVL.

This chain uses TRBV7-3 with TRBJ2-1, with D hard to call. The CDR3 runs 14 residues. CDR1 is SGHTA and CDR2 is FQGTGA in the germline V gene. V gave up 5 bases and J gave up 5 bases, with 13 bases separating them. The CDR3 sequence: CASSASTRNNEQFF. The DNA of the CDR3 is TGTGCCAGCAGCGCATCCACACGTAACAATGAGCAGTTCTTC. The whole variable domain, remainder taken from reference TRBV7-3 and TRBJ2-1, is GAGVSQTPSNKVTEKGKYVELRCDPISGHTALYWYRQSLGQGPEFLIYFQGTGAADDSGLPNDRFFAVRPEGSVSTLKIQRTERGDSAVYLCASSASTRNNEQFFGPGTRLTVL.

The V and J genes are TRBV6-5 and TRBJ1-1; no definite D call. This CDR3 is 15 amino acids long. Germline-derived CDR1 and CDR2 are MNHEY and SVGAGI. V was shortened by 0 bases and J by 5 bases, with 13 bases between the two germline ends. CDR3 loop: CASSYSTGVGTEAFF. The CDR3, as DNA: TGTGCCAGCAGTTACTCGACTGGGGTGGGGACTGAAGCTTTCTTT.

This clonotype turned up a few times. V gene TRBV7-3 combines with J gene TRBJ1-1, with a possible D match to TRBD1 (5 bases). This CDR3 is 13 amino acids long. Trimming stripped 5 bases from V and 1 base from J, with 8 bases between. Looked up from germline, CDR1 is SGHTA and CDR2 is FQGTGA. The CDR3, as DNA: TGTGCCAGCAGCCGACAGCCGAACACTGAAGCTTTCTTT. Translating gives CASSRQPNTEAFF.

J is TRBJ1-2 and V is TRBV2; D is unclear. CDR3 length: 15 amino acids. Trimming pared 5 bases from V and 0 bases from J, leaving 13 bases between. Germline CDR1 is SNHLY and CDR2 is FYNNEI. CDR3 bases: TGTGCCAGCAGTCCTAGACGGAAGACTAACTATGGCTACACCTTC. Its protein is CASSPRRKTNYGYTF.

This clonotype was seen more than once but under ten times. This chain connects TRBV7-2 to TRBJ2-5; maybe TRBD1 (6 bases). Trimming removed 4 bases from V and 1 base from J, with 13 bases in between. The CDR3 extends over 15 amino acids. Germline V gene data show CDR1 as SGHTA and CDR2 as FQGNSA. The CDR3 bases are TGTGCCAGCAGCTCCTATGGGACAACCCAAGAGACCCAGTACTTC. Translated, it gives CASSSYGTTQETQYF.

The chain employs TRBV4-2 and TRBJ2-3, with 7 bases fitting TRBD2. Germline V gene sequence: CDR1 LGHNA, CDR2 YNFKEQ. J gave up 2 bases and V 1 base, and 9 bases lay outside the gene matches. This CDR3 region has 17 residues. The DNA of the CDR3 is TGTGCCAGCAGCCAAGGCCCAACTAGCGCCATCACAGATACGCAGTATTTT. It specifies CASSQGPTSAITDTQYF.

The sample holds a few counts of this clonotype. V and J are TRBV19 and TRBJ1-2; 9 positions agree with TRBD1. Looked up from germline, CDR1 is LNHDA and CDR2 is SQIVND (reference sequence). V was pared by 4 bases and J by 2 bases, with 8 bases of the junction left unmatched. CDR3 length equals 16 residues. The chain's CDR3 is CASSTMGTGLNYGYTF. The CDR3 region has the DNA TGTGCCAGTAGTACGATGGGGACAGGGCTGAACTATGGCTACACCTTC.

The rearrangement links TRBV2 to TRBJ1-1, with a tentative D call TRBD1 (5 bases). The V end lost 4 bases, the J end lost 11 bases, and 14 bases lay between the germline ends. CDR1 is SNHLY and CDR2 is FYNNEI in the germline V gene. The CDR3 length is 12 residues. The CDR3, as DNA: TGTGCCAGCAGTGGGGACGGCGGTCGGGCTTTCTTT. Translated: CASSGDGGRAFF.

This clonotype was counted a few times. This rearrangement joins TRBV11-2 to TRBJ1-1; D not resolved. Trimming stripped 5 bases from V and 11 bases from J, with 18 bases between. The CDR3 runs 13 residues. The germline gives CDR1 SGHAT, CDR2 FQNNGV. The CDR3 loop is CASSPAANLGAFF. The CDR3 nucleotides read TGTGCCAGCAGCCCAGCAGCGAACCTGGGGGCTTTCTTT.

The chain combines TRBV6-5 with TRBJ2-7; D call uncertain. CDR3 length: 14 residues. In germline, CDR1 is MNHEY, CDR2 SVGAGI. V lost 0 bases and J lost 4, with 10 bases in between. As DNA, the CDR3 is TGTGCCAGCAGTTACTCCCGAGATGGGTACGAGCAGTACTTC. This translates into CASSYSRDGYEQYF.

This clonotype was observed a single time. This sequence may be a read error, since a much larger clone differs from it by one base. The rearrangement uses TRBV4-2 and TRBJ2-3, with D possibly called TRBD1 or TRBD2 (5 bases each). CDR3 length: 17 amino acids. Germline values: CDR1 LGHNA, CDR2 YNFKEQ. The V and J ends lost 3 bases and 0 bases respectively, with 16 bases between them. CDR3 amino acids: CASSQVPGPTSTDTQYF. The CDR3, as DNA: TGTGCCAGCAGCCAGGTACCGGGACCAACTAGCACAGATACGCAGTATTTT.

CDR3 loop: CAISDRTGGNTIYF. The CDR3 region has the DNA TGTGCCATCAGTGATAGGACAGGTGGAAACACCATATATTTT. The genes are TRBV10-3 and TRBJ1-3; TRBD1 agrees at 7 bases. CDR1 is ENHRY, CDR2 SYGVKD, per germline. V was clipped by 3 bases and J by 3 bases; unmatched bases: 2. This CDR3 spans 14 amino acids.

This rearrangement joins TRBV20-1 to TRBJ2-1, with D possibly TRBD1 on 5 matching bases. V lost 5 bases, J lost 4 bases, and 18 bases lay in between. Germline V gene lookup returns CDR1 DFQATT and CDR2 SNEGSKA (reference sequence). The CDR3 sequence is 15 residues long. CDR3 sequence (DNA): TGCAGTGCTCTGCCGCCAGGGTCAGTGTACAATGAGCAGTTCTTC. Translating it yields CSALPPGSVYNEQFF.

This clonotype was recorded a few times. J is TRBJ2-3 and V is TRBV5-1; D is uncertain. Trimming left V 4 bases short and J 5 bases short, with 11 bases between. Germline-derived CDR1 and CDR2 are SGHRS and YFSETQ. This CDR3 is 13 amino acids long. The CDR3 protein is CASSRQDRDTQYF. CDR3 DNA: TGCGCCAGCAGCCGCCAAGACCGAGATACGCAGTATTTT.

The J gene is TRBJ1-5, the V gene TRBV7-9, with D possibly being TRBD1 (5 bases). This CDR3 has 13 residues. V shed 4 bases and J shed 9 bases, with 13 bases lying between them. Germline CDR1 and CDR2: SEHNR and FQNEAQ (reference sequence). The CDR3, as DNA: TGTGCCAGCAGCTCACAGGAGGATACGCCCCAGCATTTT. Encoded protein: CASSSQEDTPQHF.

In this sample, this clonotype turned up a few times. The gene calls are TRBV21-1 and TRBJ2-3. TRBV21-1 is deemed a pseudogene. The CDR3 totals 14 residues. In DNA, the CDR3 is TGTGCCAGCAGCGGACCGCACTGCACAGATACGCAGTATTTT. Amino acids: CASSGPHCTDTQYF.

This clonotype appeared a few times. The CDR3 bases are TGCGCCAGCAGCCCACTACCCCCCGGGACAGGGGGCAGGGGAAACACTGAAGCTTTCTTT. Protein sequence: CASSPLPPGTGGRGNTEAFF. V gene TRBV5-1 combines with J gene TRBJ1-1; TRBD1 matches 12 bases. V shed 4 bases, J shed 2 bases, and the junction held 18 bases outside the gene matches. This CDR3 comprises 20 residues. The germline gives CDR1 SGHRS, CDR2 YFSETQ.